This T cell receptor beta chain appears in the sequencing data of a study of T cells in tuberculosis. The assay was immunoSEQ multiplex PCR, and TCRdb's table has in-frame clones only and misses some. The repertoire holds 85,000 to 100,000 clones, with approximately 91% as singletons. Thawed, overnight-rested PBMC were stained with GMM-loaded CD1B tetramer, viability dye and anti-CD3, then sorted. The lipid loaded on the CD1B tetramers was C32 glucose monomycolate from Rhodococcus equi. The CDR3 is 14 amino acids. V was clipped by 3 bases and J by 2 bases, with 8 bases between them. Per germline, CDR1 SGHDN and CDR2 FVKESK.

The sequenced sample consisted of CD1b-GMM tetramer-negative cells sorted from PBMCs. This TCR was sampled from an adult woman with latent tuberculosis. V is TRBV14 and J is TRBJ1-3; D call uncertain. This chain's CDR3 is CASSQSSAGNTIYF. The CDR3, as DNA: TGTGCCAGCAGCCAGTCTTCGGCTGGAAACACCATATATTTT.